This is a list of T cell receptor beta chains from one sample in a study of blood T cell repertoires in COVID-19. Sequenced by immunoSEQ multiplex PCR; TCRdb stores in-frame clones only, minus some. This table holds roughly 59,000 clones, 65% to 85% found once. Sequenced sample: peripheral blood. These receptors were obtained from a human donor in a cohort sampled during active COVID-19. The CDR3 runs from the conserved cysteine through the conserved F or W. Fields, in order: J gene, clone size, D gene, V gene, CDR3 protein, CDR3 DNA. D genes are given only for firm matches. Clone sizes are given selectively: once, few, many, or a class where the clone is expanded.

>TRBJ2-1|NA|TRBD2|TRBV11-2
CASSPTSGSGNEQFF
TGTGCCAGCAGCCCTACTAGCGGGAGTGGCAATGAGCAGTTCTTC
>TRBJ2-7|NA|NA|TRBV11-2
CASSLDIGVEHEQYF
TGTGCCAGCAGCTTAGACATCGGGGTGGAACACGAGCAGTACTTC
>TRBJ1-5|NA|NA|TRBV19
CASRNGEPQHF
TGTGCCAGTAGAAACGGGGAGCCCCAGCATTTT
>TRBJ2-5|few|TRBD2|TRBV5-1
CASSLGTSAQETQYF
TGCGCCAGCAGCTTAGGGACTAGCGCGCAAGAGACCCAGTACTTC
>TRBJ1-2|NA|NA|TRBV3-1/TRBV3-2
CASSQGMDIPGGYTF
TGTGCCAGCAGCCAAGGAATGGACATTCCAGGGGGCTACACCTTC
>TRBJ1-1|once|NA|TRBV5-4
CASSSPGFAEAFF
TGTGCCAGCAGCTCCCCAGGATTCGCTGAAGCTTTCTTT
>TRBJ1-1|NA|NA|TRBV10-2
CASLGPANTEAFF
TGCGCCAGCTTGGGGCCGGCGAACACTGAAGCTTTCTTT
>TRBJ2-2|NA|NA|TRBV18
CASSPPLGISPNTGELFF
TGTGCCAGCTCACCACCTTTGGGCATCTCGCCGAACACCGGGGAGCTGTTTTTT
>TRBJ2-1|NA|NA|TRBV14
CASSQDRGNEQFF
TGTGCCAGCAGCCAAGATAGGGGAAACGAGCAGTTCTTC
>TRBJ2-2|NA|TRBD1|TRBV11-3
CASTLGRDREHRGAVF
TGTGCCAGCACCCTAGGTCGGGACAGGGAACACCGGGGAGCTGTTTTT
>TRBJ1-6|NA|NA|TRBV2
CASSGGEGRALHF
TGTGCCAGCAGTGGAGGAGAGGGCCGAGCCCTCCACTTT
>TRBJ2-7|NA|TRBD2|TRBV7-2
CASSLEGTRVLQYF
TGTGCCAGCAGCTTAGAAGGGACTAGAGTTTTGCAGTACTTC
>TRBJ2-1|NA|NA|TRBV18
CASSPLPGDRAGGASYNEQFF
TGTGCCAGCTCACCACTCCCGGGGGACAGGGCCGGGGGGGCCTCTTACAATGAGCAGTTCTTC
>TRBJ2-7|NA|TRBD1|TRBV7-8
CASSRDRGTYEQYF
TGTGCCAGCAGCCGGGACAGGGGGACCTACGAGCAGTACTTC
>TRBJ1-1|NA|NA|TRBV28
CASSKGVEGTEAFF
TGTGCCAGCAGCAAAGGGGTGGAGGGCACTGAAGCTTTCTTT
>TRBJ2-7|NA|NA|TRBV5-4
CASSSSARYYEQYF
TGTGCCAGCAGCTCTTCGGCGCGGTACTACGAGCAGTACTTC
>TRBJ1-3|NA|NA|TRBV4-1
CASSQVGGVNGGNTIYF
TGCGCCAGCAGCCAGGTCGGAGGGGTTAACGGTGGAAACACCATATATTTT
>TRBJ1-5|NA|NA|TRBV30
CARGLQVSNQPQHF
TGTGCCCGGGGACTTCAGGTAAGCAATCAGCCCCAGCATTTT
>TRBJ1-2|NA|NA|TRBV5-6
CASSNRFKGVYGYTF
TGTGCCAGCAGCAACAGGTTTAAGGGGGTGTATGGCTACACCTTC
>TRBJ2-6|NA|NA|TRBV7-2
CASSLRGTGANVLTF
TGTGCCAGCAGCTTAAGGGGTACTGGGGCCAACGTCCTGACTTTC
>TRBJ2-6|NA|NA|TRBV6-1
CASSEYGTWGPGANVLTF
TGTGCCAGCAGTGAATACGGTACCTGGGGGCCTGGGGCCAACGTCCTGACTTTC
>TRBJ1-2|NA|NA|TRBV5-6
CASSRAWGYTF
TGTGCCAGCAGCAGAGCTTGGGGCTACACCTTC
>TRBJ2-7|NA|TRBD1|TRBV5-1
CASSQGQGGREQYF
TGCGCCAGCAGTCAGGGACAGGGAGGTCGCGAGCAGTACTTC
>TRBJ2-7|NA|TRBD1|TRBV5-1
CASSPNSGQGVGQYF
TGCGCCAGCAGCCCCAACTCGGGACAGGGGGTTGGGCAGTACTTC
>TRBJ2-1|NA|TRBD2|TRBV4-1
CASSLSLAGVSEQFF
TGCGCCAGCAGCCTCTCACTAGCGGGAGTCAGTGAGCAGTTCTTC
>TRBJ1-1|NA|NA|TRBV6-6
CASSPLGGGNMNTEAFF
TGTGCCAGCAGTCCGTTGGGGGGGGGAAACATGAACACTGAAGCTTTCTTT
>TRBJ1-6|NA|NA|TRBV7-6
CASSLETGRANSPLHF
TGTGCCAGCAGCTTAGAGACAGGCCGGGCGAATTCACCCCTCCACTTT
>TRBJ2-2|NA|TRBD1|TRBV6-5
CASRGTGALTGELFF
TGTGCCAGCAGGGGGACAGGGGCTCTCACCGGGGAGCTGTTTTTT
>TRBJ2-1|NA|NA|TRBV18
CASSPPTVNEQFF
TGTGCCAGCTCACCACCGACAGTCAATGAGCAGTTCTTC
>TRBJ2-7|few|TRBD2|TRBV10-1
CASSESLAGAYEQYF
TGCGCCAGCAGTGAGTCACTAGCGGGAGCCTACGAGCAGTACTTC
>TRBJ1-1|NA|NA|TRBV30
CAWRRDRPNTEAFF
TGTGCCTGGAGGAGAGACAGGCCGAACACTGAAGCTTTCTTT
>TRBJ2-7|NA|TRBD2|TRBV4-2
CASSQDTASGYYEQYF
TGTGCCAGCAGCCAAGATACCGCTAGCGGATACTACGAGCAGTACTTC
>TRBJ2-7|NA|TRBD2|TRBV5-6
CASSLTSGGREQYF
TGTGCCAGCAGCCTGACTAGCGGGGGGAGGGAGCAGTACTTC
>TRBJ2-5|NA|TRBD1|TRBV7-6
CASSLRDRGKETQYF
TGTGCCAGCAGCCTTCGGGACAGGGGCAAAGAGACCCAGTACTTC
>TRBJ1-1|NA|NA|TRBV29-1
CSVEAPGDTEAFF
TGCAGCGTTGAAGCCCCAGGGGACACTGAAGCTTTCTTT
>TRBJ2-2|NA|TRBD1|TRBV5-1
CASSLTTGGPGELFF
TGCGCCAGCAGCTTGACGACAGGGGGCCCCGGGGAGCTGTTTTTT
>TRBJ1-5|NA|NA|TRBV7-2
CASSRTFDQPQHF
TGTGCCAGCAGCCGGACATTTGATCAGCCCCAGCATTTT
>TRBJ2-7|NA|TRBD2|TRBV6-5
CASGLAGYEQYF
TGTGCCAGCGGCCTAGCGGGATACGAGCAGTACTTC
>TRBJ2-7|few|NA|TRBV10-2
CASSQRSYEQYF
TGCGCCAGCAGCCAGCGGTCCTACGAGCAGTACTTC
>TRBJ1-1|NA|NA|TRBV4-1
CASSRGTGIRTEAFF
TGCGCCAGCAGCCGAGGAACGGGGATTAGGACTGAAGCTTTCTTT
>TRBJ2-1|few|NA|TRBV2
CASSLRRGRATSYNEQFF
TGTGCCAGCAGCCTTCGAAGGGGGAGGGCGACCTCCTACAATGAGCAGTTCTTC
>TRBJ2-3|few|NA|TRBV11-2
CASSLFGLSSRGYTDTQYF
TGTGCCAGCAGCTTATTCGGGCTCAGCTCTAGGGGGTACACAGATACGCAGTATTTT
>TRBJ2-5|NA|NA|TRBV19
CASSYQYQGLGETQYF
TGTGCCAGTAGTTACCAATATCAGGGATTGGGAGAGACCCAGTACTTC
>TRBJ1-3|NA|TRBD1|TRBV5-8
CASSSGTVGNTIYF
TGTGCCAGCAGCTCCGGGACAGTTGGAAACACCATATATTTT
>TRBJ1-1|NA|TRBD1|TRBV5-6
CASSRTGTITDTEAFF
TGTGCCAGCAGCCGGACAGGGACCATTACGGACACTGAAGCTTTCTTT
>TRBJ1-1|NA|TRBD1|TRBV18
CASSPKGQVSMNTEAFF
TGTGCCAGCTCACCTAAGGGACAGGTTTCCATGAACACTGAAGCTTTCTTT
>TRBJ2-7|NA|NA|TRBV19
CASSINSQTYEQYF
TGTGCCAGTAGTATCAACAGTCAGACCTACGAGCAGTACTTC
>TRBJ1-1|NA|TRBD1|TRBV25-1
CASSEPGQGAIGTEAFF
TGTGCCAGCAGTGAACCGGGACAGGGGGCTATCGGCACTGAAGCTTTCTTT